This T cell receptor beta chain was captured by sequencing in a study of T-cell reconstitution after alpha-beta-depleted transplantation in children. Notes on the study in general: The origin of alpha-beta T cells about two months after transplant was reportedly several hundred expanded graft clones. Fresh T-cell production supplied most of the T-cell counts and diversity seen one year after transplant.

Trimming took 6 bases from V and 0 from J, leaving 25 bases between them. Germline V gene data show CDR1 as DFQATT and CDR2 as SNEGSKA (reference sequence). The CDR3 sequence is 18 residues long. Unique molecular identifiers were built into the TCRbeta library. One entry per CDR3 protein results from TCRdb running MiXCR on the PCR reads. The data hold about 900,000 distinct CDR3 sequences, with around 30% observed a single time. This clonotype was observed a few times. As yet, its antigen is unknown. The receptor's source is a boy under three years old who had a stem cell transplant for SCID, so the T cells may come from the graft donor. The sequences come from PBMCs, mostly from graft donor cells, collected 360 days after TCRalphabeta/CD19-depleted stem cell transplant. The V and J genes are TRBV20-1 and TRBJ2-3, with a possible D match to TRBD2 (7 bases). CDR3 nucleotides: TGCAGTGCCGAGGCGTGGACAAGGGGGGGAGGGAGCACAGATACGCAGTATTTT. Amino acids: CSAEAWTRGGGSTDTQYF.